Detailed here is one TCR beta chain. Its antigen is currently unknown. A much larger clone differs by one base, so this may be a read error. Germline loops: CDR1 SGHRS, CDR2 YFSETQ. The CDR3 sequence is 12 residues long. This sample was taken from a study of blood T cells in healthy people across ages. On the study more broadly: About one barcoded TCR beta cDNA was captured per two T cells. Study-wide points: Older age coincided with a roughly linear decline in TCR beta diversity per million T cells.

A second PCR of about 6 to 12 cycles used a sample-barcoded 5' primer and a J-beta primer mix. All cDNA molecules were each tagged by a template-switch adaptor with 12 random nucleotides. From the 5' RACE reads, TCRdb called clonotypes with MiXCR, one entry per CDR3 protein. The data show under 2 million distinct CDR3 sequences, about 31% seen once. The authors isolated at least 7 million PBMCs per sample. The sequence came from a woman aged 25 to 39 in good health. The sequencing sample was made of blood. This chain joins TRBV5-1 and TRBJ2-3; a possible D gene is TRBD2 (5 bases). The DNA of the CDR3 is TGCGCCAACAGCAAAGGACTCAATACGCAGTATTTT. Translated: CANSKGLNTQYF. Filled out from reference TRBV5-1 and TRBJ2-3, the complete variable domain reads KAGVTQTPRYLIKTRGQQVTLSCSPISGHRSVSWYQQTPGQGLQFLFEYFSETQRNKGNFPGRFSGRQFSNSRSEMNVSTLELGDSALYLCANSKGLNTQYFGPGTRLTVL.